This passage covers 31 T cell receptor beta chains from one sample sequenced in a study of identical twins. TCRdb independently ran MiXCR on the 5' RACE reads; one entry per CDR3 protein. The profile shows approximately 230,000 distinct CDR3 sequences, 5.5% to 7.5% of them singletons. The same sample was also studied in work on T cells expressing NK-cell markers.

The sequenced material came from CD8+ T cells sorted from blood. The receptors were gathered from a young woman in good health.

This clonotype was recorded at least ten times. The chain links TRBV29-1 to TRBJ2-7; D is possibly TRBD2 (5 bases). V shed 5 bases and J shed 0 bases, with 8 bases lying between them. Germline CDR1 is SQVTM and CDR2 is ANQGSEA. The CDR3 sequence is 12 residues long. CDR3: CSVLSGSYEQYF. The CDR3 nucleotides read TGCAGCGTTCTCAGCGGCTCCTACGAGCAGTACTTC.

This clonotype was counted a few times. The rearrangement uses TRBV5-6 and TRBJ2-1; the D is unclear. The CDR3 is made up of 11 amino acids. Germline assignment: CDR1 SGHDT and CDR2 YYEEEE. V dropped 4 bases and J dropped 12 bases, with 11 bases sitting between them. This CDR3 is CASSRWGTQFF. The CDR3, as DNA: TGTGCCAGCAGCCGTTGGGGTACGCAGTTCTTC.

This clonotype was counted ten times or more. This chain links TRBV5-6 with TRBJ1-1; D uncertain. V dropped 6 bases and J dropped 5 bases, with 17 bases sitting between them. Germline CDR1 is SGHDT and CDR2 is YYEEEE. The CDR3 spans 14 residues. Here the CDR3 DNA reads TGTGCCAGCAACTATCTAATTCGAGGGACTGAAGCTTTCTTT. Residues: CASNYLIRGTEAFF.

This clonotype was counted many times. This chain connects TRBV5-1 to TRBJ1-4; 9 bases agree with TRBD1. The V gene end was trimmed by 4 bases and the J gene end by 10 bases; junction bases not matched to a gene: 11. The CDR3 length is 15 residues. Germline V lookup: CDR1 SGHRS, CDR2 YFSETQ. This CDR3 is CASSLGTGRRAKLFF. CDR3 bases: TGCGCCAGCAGCCTGGGGACAGGGCGGAGGGCAAAACTGTTTTTT.

The J gene is TRBJ2-1, the V gene TRBV14; D gene ambiguous. There are 12 residues in the CDR3. Germline V gene sequence: CDR1 SGHDN, CDR2 FVKESK. Trimming stripped 3 bases from V and 8 bases from J, with 8 bases between. For the CDR3, the DNA is TGTGCCAGCAGCCAGGGGTTAGATGAGCAGTTCTTC. It is translated as CASSQGLDEQFF. Full variable domain (remainder filled in from reference TRBV14 and TRBJ2-1): EAGVTQFPSHSVIEKGQTVTLRCDPISGHDNLYWYRRVMGKEIKFLLHFVKESKQDESGMPNNRFLAERTGGTYSTLKVQPAELEDSGVYFCASSQGLDEQFFGPGTRLTVL.

This clonotype was seen ten or more times. The chain employs TRBV5-1 and TRBJ1-4, with TRBD1 identical over 7 bases. The V gene's germline CDR1 is SGHRS and CDR2 YFSETQ. Losses at the gene ends were 5 bases for V and 1 base for J; bases not matched to a gene: 8. CDR3 length: 16 residues. CDR3 in DNA: TGCGCCAGCAGTATACGGGACAGAGGAACTAATGAAAAACTGTTTTTT. Protein product: CASSIRDRGTNEKLFF.

The sample holds many counts of this clonotype. This chain's CDR3 is CASSVASGDTQYF. The CDR3 DNA is TGTGCCAGCAGCGTGGCCTCTGGGGATACGCAGTATTTT. The chain combines TRBV14 with TRBJ2-3; D is unresolved. The CDR3 is 13 residues long. Trimming stripped 5 bases from V and 6 bases from J, with 12 bases between. Germline V gene lookup returns CDR1 SGHDN and CDR2 FVKESK.

This clonotype was detected ten times or more. The chain uses TRBV9 and TRBJ2-2; unclear D gene. Per the germline V gene, CDR1 is SGDLS and CDR2 is YYNGEE. The CDR3 has 12 amino acids. The ends were cut back, 3 bases at V and 7 bases at J, with 7 bases in the middle. The CDR3 nucleotides are TGTGCCAGCAGCGGCTCTAGCGGGGAGCTGTTTTTT. Translating it yields CASSGSSGELFF.

The J gene is TRBJ1-5, the V gene TRBV9; no reliable D call. Trimming shortened V by 1 base and J by 8 bases, and 10 bases separated the two germline ends. This CDR3 is built from 13 residues. Germline values: CDR1 SGDLS, CDR2 YYNGEE. The CDR3: CASSVQEGEPQHF. The CDR3 coding sequence is TGTGCCAGCAGCGTACAGGAAGGCGAGCCCCAGCATTTT.

In this sample, this clonotype turned up a few times. This chain joins TRBV29-1 and TRBJ2-1, with 11 positions matching TRBD2. Germline loops: CDR1 SQVTM, CDR2 ANQGSEA. Unmatched junction bases numbered 7, after V lost 1 base and J lost 5 bases. The CDR3 sequence is 16 residues long. The CDR3: CSVEGSGRAEDNEQFF. The DNA of the CDR3 is TGCAGCGTTGAAGGTAGCGGGAGGGCCGAGGACAATGAGCAGTTCTTC.

This chain links TRBV9 with TRBJ2-5; 15 bases map to TRBD2. CDR1 SGDLS and CDR2 YYNGEE come from the germline V gene. This CDR3 region has 16 residues. The ends lost 4 bases at V and 4 bases at J; junction bases unmatched: 5. CDR3 nucleotide sequence: TGTGCCAGCAGCCCCCGGACTAGCGGGGGGGTAGAGACCCAGTACTTC. Its protein product is CASSPRTSGGVETQYF. The full variable domain, in which reference TRBV9 and TRBJ2-5 provide the parts outside the CDR3, is DSGVTQTPKHLITATGQRVTLRCSPRSGDLSVYWYQQSLDQGLQFLIQYYNGEERAKGNILERFSAQQFPDLHSELNLSSLELGDSALYFCASSPRTSGGVETQYFGPGTRLLVL.

The sample holds many counts of this clonotype. This rearrangement joins TRBV11-2 to TRBJ2-7, with D maybe TRBD1 (6 bases). CDR1 is SGHAT and CDR2 is FQNNGV in the germline V gene. V gave up 5 bases and J gave up 6 bases, with 11 bases separating them. This CDR3 is built from 12 residues. The CDR3 sequence is CASSHKGVEQYF. In nucleotides, the CDR3 is TGTGCCAGCAGCCATAAGGGGGTCGAGCAGTACTTC.

This clonotype appeared many times. V and J are TRBV6-1 and TRBJ1-3, with D uncertain. Germline assignment: CDR1 MNHNS and CDR2 SASEGT. The CDR3 is 15 amino acids. The V end lost 4 bases, the J end lost 0 bases, and 10 bases lay between the germline ends. The CDR3 bases are TGTGCCAGCAGTGGGGGATCCCACTCTGGAAACACCATATATTTT. Translation gives CASSGGSHSGNTIYF.

This clonotype was counted ten times or more. The chain has TRBV4-3 and TRBJ2-1; 8 nucleotides line up with TRBD1. The CDR3 length is 14 residues. V lost 3 bases to trimming and J lost 7 bases; unmatched junction nucleotides: 5. The germline V gene has CDR1 LGHNA and CDR2 YSLEER. CDR3 loop: CASSQPRQGNEQFF. The CDR3 nucleotides are TGCGCCAGCAGCCAGCCCCGACAGGGGAATGAGCAGTTCTTC.

The V and J genes are TRBV10-3 and TRBJ2-7; maybe TRBD1 (5 bases). The V and J ends lost 6 bases and 4 bases respectively, with 10 bases between them. The CDR3 is made up of 12 amino acids. Germline values: CDR1 ENHRY, CDR2 SYGVKD. The CDR3 sequence: CAIRGPGYEQYF. In DNA form, the CDR3 reads TGTGCCATCAGGGGGCCGGGTTACGAGCAGTACTTC.

The chain uses TRBV3-1 and TRBJ2-1; 8 bases line up with TRBD2. This CDR3 has 15 amino acids. Germline V lookup: CDR1 LGHDT, CDR2 YNNKEL (reference sequence). With 11 bases clipped from V and 6 bases from J, the junction kept 15 bases outside the gene matches. The CDR3 DNA is TGTGCCTCCTGCCAAGTGGTCGGGGGGGCCAATGAGCAGTTCTTC. Protein product: CASCQVVGGANEQFF.

The chain is built from TRBV12-3 or TRBV12-4 and TRBJ2-1; tentatively, D is TRBD2 (7 bases). The CDR3 loop spans 15 amino acids. The V end was cut by 1 base, the J end by 7 bases, with 14 bases between. CDR3 loop: CASSLGGGRHNEQFF. CDR3 in DNA: TGTGCCAGCAGTTTAGGGGGGGGCAGACATAATGAGCAGTTCTTC.

This clonotype was detected many times. In DNA, the CDR3 is TGTGCCAGCAGCTTAGCAGGTCCATGGCTAGATACGCAGTATTTT. Amino acids: CASSLAGPWLDTQYF. V usage is TRBV7-6 and J usage is TRBJ2-3; D gene uncertain. This CDR3 region has 15 residues. Germline values: CDR1 SGHVS, CDR2 FNYEAQ. Trimming removed 0 bases from V and 5 bases from J, with 12 bases in between.

The CDR3 spells CASSRRTVDYEQYF. CDR3 in DNA: TGTGCCAGCAGCAGGAGGACAGTAGACTACGAGCAGTACTTC. The genes are TRBV7-9 and TRBJ2-7; a weak D match, TRBD1 (6 bases). The CDR3 sequence is 14 residues long. V was trimmed by 5 bases and J by 3 bases, leaving 14 bases between them. Germline V CDR1 and CDR2: SEHNR, FQNEAQ (reference sequence). The variable domain in full, completed from reference TRBV7-9 and TRBJ2-7, reads DTGVSQNPRHKITKRGQNVTFRCDPISEHNRLYWYRQTLGQGPEFLTYFQNEAQLEKSRLLSDRFSAERPKGSFSTLEIQRTEQGDSAMYLCASSRRTVDYEQYFGPGTRLTVT.

This clonotype appeared many times. The chain employs TRBV20-1 and TRBJ1-2; D ambiguous. The CDR3 has 12 amino acids. Per germline, CDR1 DFQATT and CDR2 SNEGSKA (reference sequence). CDR3 amino acids: CSAFGTDYGYTF. DNA for the CDR3: TGCAGCGCCTTCGGAACGGACTATGGCTACACCTTC.

This clonotype was seen a few times. For the CDR3, the DNA is TGTGCCAGCAGTTTAGGGGCCGGGGGACGCAATCAGCCCCAGCATTTT. Protein product: CASSLGAGGRNQPQHF. This rearrangement joins TRBV27 to TRBJ1-5; the D gene is possibly TRBD1 (5 bases). In germline, CDR1 is MNHEY, CDR2 SMNVEV (reference sequence). V lost 2 bases and J lost 2, with 13 bases in between. The CDR3 sequence is 16 residues long.

This clonotype has more than one count but fewer than ten. The chain combines TRBV11-2 with TRBJ2-3; 8 bases line up with TRBD2. The V gene end was trimmed by 7 bases and the J gene end by 3 bases; junction bases not matched to a gene: 6. Germline CDR1 reads SGHAT; CDR2 reads FQNNGV. The CDR3 runs 14 residues. CDR3 protein: CASTFGLATDTQYF. The CDR3 bases are TGTGCCAGCACCTTCGGACTAGCAACAGATACGCAGTATTTT.

This clonotype was observed a handful of times. The chain carries TRBV12-3 or TRBV12-4 and TRBJ2-3, with TRBD2 as a possible D gene (5 bases). The CDR3 is 14 residues long. Trimming pared 5 bases from V and 4 bases from J, leaving 13 bases between. The DNA of the CDR3 is TGTGCCAGCAGTAAAGCCACTAGTTCAGATACGCAGTATTTT. Its translation is CASSKATSSDTQYF.

This clonotype was observed a few times. V and J are TRBV30 and TRBJ2-7; D is uncertain. This CDR3 is built from 11 residues. V was cut by 2 bases and J by 1 base, with 3 bases left in between. Germline CDR1 reads GTSNPN; CDR2 reads SVGIG (reference sequence). CDR3 in amino acids: CAWSRSYEQYF. CDR3 in DNA: TGTGCCTGGAGTCGGTCCTACGAGCAGTACTTC.

This chain connects TRBV12-3 or TRBV12-4 to TRBJ1-2, with D possibly TRBD1 on 5 matching bases. Between the trimmed V and J ends, which lost 3 bases and 4 bases, there was a span of 9 bases. There are 13 residues in the CDR3. CDR3: CASSFSDIYGYTF. CDR3 nucleotides: TGTGCCAGCAGTTTTTCGGACATCTATGGCTACACCTTC.

This sequence joins TRBV20-1 and TRBJ2-5, with 13 bases identical to TRBD2. The length of the CDR3 is 14 residues. V shed 5 bases and J 5 bases; nucleotides not matched to a gene: 5. Per germline, CDR1 DFQATT and CDR2 SNEGSKA (reference sequence). As DNA, the CDR3 is TGCAGTGCTCATGGACTAGCGGGGGTGGAGACCCAGTACTTC. Residues: CSAHGLAGVETQYF.

This clonotype was counted between two and nine times. The CDR3, as DNA: TGTGCCATCAGGATCGACTATGGCTACACCTTC. Protein product: CAIRIDYGYTF. The gene calls are TRBV12-3 or TRBV12-4 and TRBJ1-2, with D unclear. This CDR3 is 11 amino acids long. V shed 10 bases and J shed 3 bases, with 9 bases lying between them.

This clonotype was found many times. V usage is TRBV6-1 and J usage is TRBJ2-2; 10 bases fit TRBD2. This CDR3 is 15 amino acids long. Losses at the gene ends were 4 bases for V and 1 base for J; bases not matched to a gene: 0. Germline V gene lookup returns CDR1 MNHNS and CDR2 SASEGT. CDR3 coding DNA: TGTGCCAGCAGTGGACTAGCGGGGAACACCGGGGAGCTGTTTTTT. Protein product: CASSGLAGNTGELFF.

The table lists this clonotype with a few counts. The J gene is TRBJ2-2, the V gene TRBV20-1; no definite D call. The CDR3 extends over 12 amino acids. Germline CDR1 and CDR2: DFQATT and SNEGSKA (reference sequence). The germline V and J ends were trimmed by 2 bases and 7 bases, with 8 bases remaining between them. CDR3 DNA sequence: TGCAGTGCTAGATACCTGGGCGGGGAGCTGTTTTTT. Protein: CSARYLGGELFF.

Ten or more counts support this clonotype. The chain has TRBV12-3 or TRBV12-4 and TRBJ1-5; D not certain. The CDR3 is 13 residues long. V lost 2 bases to trimming and J lost 6 bases, with 8 bases between them. CDR3 coding DNA: TGTGCCAGCAGTTTAACTTACGGTCAGCCCCAGCATTTT. This encodes CASSLTYGQPQHF.

V is TRBV18 and J is TRBJ2-3; 10 bases fit TRBD2. V shed 6 bases and J 5 bases; nucleotides not matched to a gene: 23. This CDR3 spans 20 amino acids. Germline CDR1 reads KGHSH; CDR2 reads LQKENI. CDR3 amino acids: CASSPPAGTSDPRGRDTQYF. The CDR3 coding sequence is TGTGCCAGCTCGCCCCCTGCCGGGACTAGCGACCCCCGAGGGAGAGATACGCAGTATTTT.